The 16 T cell receptor beta chains reported below all come from one sample, sequenced in a study of shared clonotypes between healthy human individuals. The assay was immunoSEQ multiplex PCR, and TCRdb's table has in-frame clones only and misses some. Here the sample spans nearly 1,000,000 clones, less than 85% being singletons. The sequencing input was memory CD4+ T cells sorted from blood. Subset indicated: CD45RA-negative fraction. These receptor sequences come from a man aged 18 to 29 in good health.

The CDR3 DNA follows: TGTGCCAGCAGCTGGGACCCGCGCGGGGAGCTGTTTTTT. This gives the protein CASSWDPRGELFF. The V call is TRBV5-4, the J call TRBJ2-2; possibly TRBD1 or TRBD2 for D (5 bases each). V was trimmed by 3 bases and J by 7 bases, leaving 10 bases between them. Per germline, CDR1 SGHNT and CDR2 YYREEE (reference sequence). The CDR3 has 13 amino acids. Based on the CDR3 plus reference TRBV5-4 and TRBJ2-2, the full variable domain is ETGVTQSPTHLIKTRGQQVTLRCSSQSGHNTVSWYQQALGQGPQFIFQYYREEENGRGNFPPRFSGLQFPNYSSELNVNALELDDSALYLCASSWDPRGELFFGEGSRLTVL.

The rearrangement links TRBV6-5 to TRBJ2-2; D gene unclear. The CDR3 is made up of 14 amino acids. From germline, CDR1 is MNHEY and CDR2 SVGAGI. Trimming stripped 0 bases from V and 4 bases from J, with 6 bases between. In nucleotides, the CDR3 is TGTGCCAGCAGTTACTCGCCCGTCACCGGGGAGCTGTTTTTT. This encodes CASSYSPVTGELFF.

The CDR3 bases are TGTGCCAGCAGTTTATCGCAGATGGGCGCAGATACGCAGTATTTT. Translating it yields CASSLSQMGADTQYF. This chain joins TRBV27 and TRBJ2-3; D unclear. CDR1 and CDR2 from the germline V gene are MNHEY and SMNVEV (reference sequence). The CDR3 runs 15 residues. Trimming removed 0 bases at V and 4 bases at J, with 11 bases between.

There are a few counts of this clone. The J gene is TRBJ2-7, the V gene TRBV5-4; D remains unclear. The CDR3 is 13 amino acids. Germline CDR1 reads SGHNT; CDR2 reads YYREEE (reference sequence). Between the trimmed V and J ends, which lost 4 bases and 2 bases, there was a span of 10 bases. Here the CDR3 reads CASSRTPTYEQYF. The CDR3 coding sequence is TGTGCCAGCAGCCGGACGCCCACCTACGAGCAGTACTTC.

The J gene is TRBJ2-5, the V gene TRBV28, with D tentatively TRBD2 (5 bases). From germline, CDR1 is MDHEN and CDR2 SYDVKM. This CDR3 is 15 amino acids long. V lost 6 bases, J lost 7 bases, and 21 bases lay in between. The CDR3 DNA is TGTGCCAGCAGCACGAGTCGACGAGGCGGGTTGACCCAGTACTTC. Translating it yields CASSTSRRGGLTQYF.

This clone came up once. The same CDR3 is also encoded by other DNA sequences in this sample. The V gene is TRBV5-6, the J gene TRBJ1-1; D might be TRBD1 (6 bases). Germline V gene data show CDR1 as SGHDT and CDR2 as YYEEEE. This CDR3 has 13 amino acids. V lost 4 bases and J lost 5, with 12 bases in between. The CDR3 reads CASSRRRGTEAFF. CDR3 sequence (DNA): TGTGCCAGCAGCAGAAGAAGGGGGACTGAAGCTTTCTTT.

This sequence joins TRBV5-1 and TRBJ2-7; TRBD2 might be the D (6 bases). The CDR3 is 19 amino acids. Trimming cost V 0 bases and J 0 bases, with 22 bases left between them. Looked up from germline, CDR1 is SGHRS and CDR2 is YFSETQ. CDR3 region: CASSLGSIPPRRDSYEQYF. CDR3 nucleotides: TGCGCCAGCAGCTTGGGCTCCATCCCCCCGAGGAGGGACTCCTACGAGCAGTACTTC.

This sequence joins TRBV7-2 and TRBJ2-5; D tentatively reads TRBD1 or TRBD2 (6 bases each). The V gene's germline CDR1 is SGHTA and CDR2 FQGNSA. Trimming took 4 bases from V and 7 from J, leaving 16 bases between them. The CDR3 covers 14 residues. The CDR3 spells CASSWGAGVGTQYF. CDR3 sequence (DNA): TGTGCCAGCAGCTGGGGGGCTGGGGTTGGGACCCAGTACTTC.

This clone was detected a few times. The chain joins TRBV5-4 to TRBJ1-2; D ambiguous. The CDR3 runs to 13 residues. The V end lost 4 bases, the J end lost 7 bases, and 14 bases lay between the germline ends. CDR1 is SGHNT, CDR2 YYREEE, per germline (reference sequence). The CDR3 DNA is TGTGCCAGCAGCGATCCACCCTTGGGTGGCTACACCTTC. This gives the protein CASSDPPLGGYTF.

V gene TRBV2 combines with J gene TRBJ2-7; 10 nucleotides align to TRBD2. Per the germline V gene, CDR1 is SNHLY and CDR2 is FYNNEI. The V segment lost 1 base and the J segment 4 bases; nucleotides outside the gene matches: 13. The CDR3 spans 18 residues. In nucleotides, the CDR3 is TGTGCCAGCAGTGAAGGCCCCGGGACTAGCGTATACCCTTACGAGCAGTACTTC. Protein sequence: CASSEGPGTSVYPYEQYF.

V and J are TRBV7-3 and TRBJ2-2; no clear D. Germline lookup yields CDR1 SGHTA and CDR2 FQGTGA. CDR3 length: 12 residues. Trimming took 5 bases from V and 6 from J, leaving 7 bases between them. CDR3 coding DNA: TGTGCCAGCAGCCCCGGGCCCGGGGAGCTGTTTTTT. It translates to CASSPGPGELFF. The full variable domain, with the rest looked up from reference TRBV7-3 and TRBJ2-2, is GAGVSQTPSNKVTEKGKYVELRCDPISGHTALYWYRQSLGQGPEFLIYFQGTGAADDSGLPNDRFFAVRPEGSVSTLKIQRTERGDSAVYLCASSPGPGELFFGEGSRLTVL.

In regard to this clone: The identical CDR3 is also encoded by other nucleotide sequences in the sample. The gene calls are TRBV14 and TRBJ1-2, with TRBD1 matching over 8 bases. Germline lookup yields CDR1 SGHDN and CDR2 FVKESK. The CDR3 has 13 amino acids. V dropped 4 bases and J dropped 5; count of bases not matched to a gene: 3. CDR3 sequence: CASSRTGSYGYTF. CDR3 DNA sequence: TGTGCCAGCAGCCGGACAGGGTCTTATGGCTACACCTTC.

V usage is TRBV27 and J usage is TRBJ2-3; no reliable D call. The CDR3 spans 13 residues. With 6 bases removed from V and 2 bases from J, the gap between germline ends came to 9 bases. The germline gives CDR1 MNHEY, CDR2 SMNVEV (reference sequence). CDR3 amino acids: CASSIRVTDTQYF. CDR3 in DNA: TGTGCCAGCAGCATCCGAGTCACAGATACGCAGTATTTT.

Many counts were recorded for this clone. The chain joins TRBV25-1 to TRBJ1-6, with D tentatively TRBD1 (6 bases). The CDR3 totals 13 residues. V was trimmed by 7 bases and J by 8 bases, leaving 12 bases between them. Looked up from germline, CDR1 is MGHDK and CDR2 is SYGVNS. The chain's CDR3 is CASKQGDYSPLHF. The CDR3 DNA is TGTGCCAGCAAACAGGGTGATTATTCACCCCTCCACTTT.

This chain links TRBV5-4 with TRBJ2-1; possible D gene TRBD2, 7 bases. Germline CDR1 reads SGHNT; CDR2 reads YYREEE (reference sequence). This CDR3 region has 14 residues. V was pared by 2 bases and J by 2 bases, with 8 bases between. CDR3 loop: CASSLGGAYNEQFF. CDR3 bases: TGTGCCAGCAGCTTAGGGGGGGCCTACAATGAGCAGTTCTTC. Complete variable domain (other parts from reference TRBV5-4 and TRBJ2-1): ETGVTQSPTHLIKTRGQQVTLRCSSQSGHNTVSWYQQALGQGPQFIFQYYREEENGRGNFPPRFSGLQFPNYSSELNVNALELDDSALYLCASSLGGAYNEQFFGPGTRLTVL.

Comment on this clone: The same CDR3 also results from other DNA sequences found in this sample. V is TRBV18 and J is TRBJ2-5; D not certain. Germline CDR1 KGHSH, CDR2 LQKENI. The CDR3 loop spans 13 amino acids. Trimming took 2 bases from V and 1 from J, leaving 5 bases between them. The CDR3 DNA reads TGTGCCAGCTCACCAGGCATCCAAGAGACCCAGTACTTC. Encoded protein: CASSPGIQETQYF.